This T cell receptor beta chain came from a study of sequential checkpoint blockade in melanoma. Treatment meaning: randomized to nivolumab then ipilimumab (arm A) or the reverse (arm B). Assay: immunoSEQ multiplex PCR; the TCRdb copy retains only in-frame clones and omits some. This table holds approximately 37,000 clones, about four fifths found once. A note on this clone: At the DNA level, this CDR3 is encoded by other sequences in the same sample as well.

Germline CDR1 is SEHNR and CDR2 is FQNEAQ (reference sequence). CDR3 length: 15 amino acids. The V gene end was trimmed by 6 bases and the J gene end by 0 bases; junction bases not matched to a gene: 4. The material was CD8+ T cells sorted from blood (inferred from file names), obtained from a patient given nivolumab and ipilimumab in sequence. V usage is TRBV7-9 and J usage is TRBJ2-1, with 8 bases matching TRBD2. This clonotype originated in a human donor with melanoma. In nucleotides, the CDR3 is TGTGCCAGCAGTCCCAGCGGGAGCTCCTACAATGAGCAGTTCTTC. This codes for CASSPSGSSYNEQFF.